This is a list of T cell receptor beta chains from one sample in a study of T cell responses to AZD1222 COVID-19 vaccine. The table came from immunoSEQ multiplex PCR; TCRdb's copy has only in-frame clones and leaves some out. The sample consists of about 150,000 clones, 90% of them appearing once. This sample comprised peripheral blood, obtained on day 0 of AZD1222 vaccination. The receptors were gathered from an adult in good health. Both conserved end residues are part of each CDR3.

cdr3_aa: CASSPGQATNEKLFF
j_call: TRBJ1-4
v_call: TRBV18

cdr3_aa: CASRREGQGSNEQFF
j_call: TRBJ2-1
v_call: TRBV19

cdr3_aa: CASSLDGLGNTEAFF
j_call: TRBJ1-1
v_call: TRBV7-9

cdr3_aa: CASSIGGYSNQPQHF
j_call: TRBJ1-5
v_call: TRBV19

cdr3_aa: CASSFGQGARKLFF
j_call: TRBJ1-4
v_call: TRBV28

cdr3_aa: CAWSRGPTGVTEAFF
j_call: TRBJ1-1
v_call: TRBV30

cdr3_aa: CASSSSGTASYNEQFF
j_call: TRBJ2-1
v_call: TRBV7-9

cdr3_aa: CASSLAVGGRTEAFF
j_call: TRBJ1-1
v_call: TRBV7-6

cdr3_aa: CASSEVAWAGPYGYTF
j_call: TRBJ1-2
v_call: TRBV6-1

cdr3_aa: CASSQGASNQPQHF
j_call: TRBJ1-5
v_call: TRBV3-1/TRBV3-2

cdr3_aa: CASSFGNNQPQHF
j_call: TRBJ1-5
v_call: TRBV27

cdr3_aa: CASSLGAGQAFF
j_call: TRBJ1-1
v_call: TRBV28

cdr3_aa: CASSSRTANNSPLHF
j_call: TRBJ1-6
v_call: TRBV11-1

cdr3_aa: CASSRQGNYGYTF
j_call: TRBJ1-2
v_call: TRBV3-1/TRBV3-2

cdr3_aa: CASRTPASVLTF
j_call: TRBJ2-6
v_call: TRBV28

cdr3_aa: CASSQWGYGANVLTF
j_call: TRBJ2-6
v_call: TRBV6-5

cdr3_aa: CASSVGLGSGGHNEQFF
j_call: TRBJ2-1
v_call: TRBV9

cdr3_aa: CASSEAPSSLPLHF
j_call: TRBJ1-6
v_call: TRBV6-1

cdr3_aa: CASSSDGRNTEAFF
j_call: TRBJ1-1
v_call: TRBV2

cdr3_aa: CASRPLNNRGDGYTF
j_call: TRBJ1-2
v_call: TRBV6-5

cdr3_aa: CASSFTMNVRTLYGYTF
j_call: TRBJ1-2
v_call: TRBV19

cdr3_aa: CASSPPGGSYGYTF
j_call: TRBJ1-2
v_call: TRBV3-1/TRBV3-2

cdr3_aa: CASSSLAGDSPLHF
j_call: TRBJ1-6
v_call: TRBV2

cdr3_aa: CASSPIRGTEAFF
j_call: TRBJ1-1
v_call: TRBV3-1/TRBV3-2

cdr3_aa: CASSIAGGTTDTQYF
j_call: TRBJ2-3
v_call: TRBV19

cdr3_aa: CASSDQGGTSYEQYF
j_call: TRBJ2-7
v_call: TRBV19

cdr3_aa: CASSPRGLAGYSGANVLTF
j_call: TRBJ2-6
v_call: TRBV18